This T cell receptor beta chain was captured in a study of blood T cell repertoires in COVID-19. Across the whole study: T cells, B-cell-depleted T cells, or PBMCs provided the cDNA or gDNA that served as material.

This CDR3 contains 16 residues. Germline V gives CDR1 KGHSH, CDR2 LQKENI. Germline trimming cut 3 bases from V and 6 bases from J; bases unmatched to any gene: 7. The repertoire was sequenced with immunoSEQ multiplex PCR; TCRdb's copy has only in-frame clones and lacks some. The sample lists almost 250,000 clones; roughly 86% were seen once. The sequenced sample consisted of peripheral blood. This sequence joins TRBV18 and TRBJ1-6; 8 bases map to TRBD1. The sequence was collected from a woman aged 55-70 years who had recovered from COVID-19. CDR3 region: CASSPMLTGANSPLHF. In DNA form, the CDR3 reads TGTGCCAGCTCACCTATGCTGACAGGGGCTAATTCACCCCTCCACTTT. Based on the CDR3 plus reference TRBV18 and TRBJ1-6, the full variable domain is NAGVMQNPRHLVRRRGQEARLRCSPMKGHSHVYWYRQLPEEGLKFMVYLQKENIIDESGMPKERFSAEFPKEGPSILRIQQVVRGDSAAYFCASSPMLTGANSPLHFGNGTRLTVT.